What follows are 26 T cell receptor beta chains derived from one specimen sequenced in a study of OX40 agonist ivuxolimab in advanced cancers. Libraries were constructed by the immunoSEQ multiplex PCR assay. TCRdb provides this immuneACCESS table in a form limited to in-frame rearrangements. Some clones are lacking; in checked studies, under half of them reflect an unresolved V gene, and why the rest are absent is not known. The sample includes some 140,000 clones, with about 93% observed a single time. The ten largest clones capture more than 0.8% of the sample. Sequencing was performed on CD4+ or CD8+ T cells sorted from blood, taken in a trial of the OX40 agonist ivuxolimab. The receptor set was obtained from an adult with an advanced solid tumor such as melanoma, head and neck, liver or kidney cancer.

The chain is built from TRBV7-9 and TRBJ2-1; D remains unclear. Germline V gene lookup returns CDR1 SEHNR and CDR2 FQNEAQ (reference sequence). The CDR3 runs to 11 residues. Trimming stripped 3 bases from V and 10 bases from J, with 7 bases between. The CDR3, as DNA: TGTGCCAGCAGCTTCAAGGGAGAGCAGTTCTTC. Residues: CASSFKGEQFF.

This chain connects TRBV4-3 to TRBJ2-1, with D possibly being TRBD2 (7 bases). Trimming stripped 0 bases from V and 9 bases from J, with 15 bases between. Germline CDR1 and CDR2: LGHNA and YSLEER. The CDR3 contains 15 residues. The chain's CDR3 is CASSQDWGGAPEQFF. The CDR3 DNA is TGCGCCAGCAGCCAAGACTGGGGGGGGGCCCCTGAGCAGTTCTTC.

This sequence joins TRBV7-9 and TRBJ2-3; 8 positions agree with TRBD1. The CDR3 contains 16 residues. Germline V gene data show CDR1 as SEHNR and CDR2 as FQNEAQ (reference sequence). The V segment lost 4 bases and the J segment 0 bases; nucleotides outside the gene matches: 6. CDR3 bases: TGTGCCAGCAGCTCCCTGTGGACAGGGAGCACAGATACGCAGTATTTT. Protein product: CASSSLWTGSTDTQYF.

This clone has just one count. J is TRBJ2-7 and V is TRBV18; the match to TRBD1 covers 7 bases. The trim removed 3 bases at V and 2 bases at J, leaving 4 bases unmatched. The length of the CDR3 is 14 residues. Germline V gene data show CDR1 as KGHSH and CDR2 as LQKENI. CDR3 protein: CASSPQGVAYEQYF. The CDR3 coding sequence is TGTGCCAGCTCACCCCAGGGGGTGGCCTACGAGCAGTACTTC.

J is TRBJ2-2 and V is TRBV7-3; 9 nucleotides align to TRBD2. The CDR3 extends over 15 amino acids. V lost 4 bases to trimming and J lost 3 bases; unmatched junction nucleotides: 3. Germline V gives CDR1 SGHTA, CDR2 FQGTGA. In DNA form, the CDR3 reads TGTGCCAGCAGCTCCGGACTAGCGTACACCGGGGAGCTGTTTTTT. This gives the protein CASSSGLAYTGELFF.

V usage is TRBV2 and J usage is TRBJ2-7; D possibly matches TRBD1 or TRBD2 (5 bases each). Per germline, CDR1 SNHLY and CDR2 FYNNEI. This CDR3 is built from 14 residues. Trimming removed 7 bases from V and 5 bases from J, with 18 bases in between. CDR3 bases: TGTGCCAGCACAATCGGGACCTCTAGCCACGAGCAGTACTTC. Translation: CASTIGTSSHEQYF.

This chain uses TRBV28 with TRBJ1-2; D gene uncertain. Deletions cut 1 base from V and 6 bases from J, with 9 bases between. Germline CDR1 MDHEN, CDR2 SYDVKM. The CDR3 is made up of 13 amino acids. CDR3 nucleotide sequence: TGTGCCAGCAGTTTATTCCGAGTGGATGGCTACACCTTC. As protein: CASSLFRVDGYTF.

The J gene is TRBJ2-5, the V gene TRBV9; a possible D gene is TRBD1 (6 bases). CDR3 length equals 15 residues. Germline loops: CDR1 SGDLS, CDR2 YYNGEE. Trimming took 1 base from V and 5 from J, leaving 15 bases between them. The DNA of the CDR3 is TGTGCCAGCAGCGTAAGTTCAGGGACACGCGAGACCCAGTACTTC. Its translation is CASSVSSGTRETQYF.

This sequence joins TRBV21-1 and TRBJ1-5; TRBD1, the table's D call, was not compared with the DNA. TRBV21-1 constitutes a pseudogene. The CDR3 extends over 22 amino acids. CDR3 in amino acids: CASSISNRPKGGRVDSNQPQHF. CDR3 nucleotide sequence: TGTGCCAGCAGCATTTCAAACAGGCCAAAAGGTGGGCGAGTGGATAGCAATCAGCCCCAGCATTTT.

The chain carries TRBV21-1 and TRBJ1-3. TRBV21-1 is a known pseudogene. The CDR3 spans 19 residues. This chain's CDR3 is CASSNPSTGPSRSGNTIYF. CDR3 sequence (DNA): TGTGCCAGCAGCAACCCAAGTACGGGACCTAGCCGCTCTGGAAACACCATATATTTT.

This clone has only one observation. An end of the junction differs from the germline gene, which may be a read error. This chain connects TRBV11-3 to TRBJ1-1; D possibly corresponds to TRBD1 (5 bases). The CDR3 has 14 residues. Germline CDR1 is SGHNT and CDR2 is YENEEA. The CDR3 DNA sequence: TGTGCCAGCAGCCTAGACAGCTACCCCACTGAAGCTTTCTTT. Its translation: CASSLDSYPTEAFF.

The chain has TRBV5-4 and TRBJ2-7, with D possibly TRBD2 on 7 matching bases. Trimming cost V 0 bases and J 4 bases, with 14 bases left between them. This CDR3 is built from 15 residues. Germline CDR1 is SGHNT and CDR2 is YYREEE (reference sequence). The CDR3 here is CASSLVQGGVYEQYF. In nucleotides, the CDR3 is TGTGCCAGCAGCTTGGTACAGGGAGGGGTGTACGAGCAGTACTTC.

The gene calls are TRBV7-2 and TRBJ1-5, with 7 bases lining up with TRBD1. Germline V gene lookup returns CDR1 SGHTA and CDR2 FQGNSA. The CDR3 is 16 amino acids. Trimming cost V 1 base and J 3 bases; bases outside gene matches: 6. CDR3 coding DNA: TGTGCCAGCAGCTTAGAGCAGGGGGTTTTCAATCAGCCCCAGCATTTT. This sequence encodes CASSLEQGVFNQPQHF.

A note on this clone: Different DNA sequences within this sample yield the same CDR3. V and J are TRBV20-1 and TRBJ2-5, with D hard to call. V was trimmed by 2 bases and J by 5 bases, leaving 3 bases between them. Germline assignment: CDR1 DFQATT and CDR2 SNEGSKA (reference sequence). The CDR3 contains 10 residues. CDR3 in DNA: TGCAGTGCTAGACAGGAGACCCAGTACTTC. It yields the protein CSARQETQYF.

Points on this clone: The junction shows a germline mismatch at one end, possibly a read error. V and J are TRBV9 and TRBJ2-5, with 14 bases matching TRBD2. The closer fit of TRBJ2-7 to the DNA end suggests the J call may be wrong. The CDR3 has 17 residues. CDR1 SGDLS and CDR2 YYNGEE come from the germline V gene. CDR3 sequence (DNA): TGTGTCAGCAGCAAAGGTGGACTAGCGGGAGGACCCTACGAGCAGTACTTC. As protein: CVSSKGGLAGGPYEQYF.

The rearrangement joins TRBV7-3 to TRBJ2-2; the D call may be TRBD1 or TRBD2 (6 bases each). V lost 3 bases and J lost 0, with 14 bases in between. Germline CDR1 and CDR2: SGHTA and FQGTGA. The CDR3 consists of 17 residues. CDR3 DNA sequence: TGTGCCAGCAGCTTCCCGGAAGGGGGGACGAACACCGGGGAGCTGTTTTTT. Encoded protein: CASSFPEGGTNTGELFF.

CDR3 DNA: TGTGCCAGCAGTTTACCGGGGGAAAGAGGCTACACCTTC. The encoded protein is CASSLPGERGYTF. The chain couples TRBV28 to TRBJ1-2; perhaps TRBD1 as D (5 bases). The CDR3 contains 13 residues. V lost 2 bases and J lost 8, with 12 bases in between. Per the germline V gene, CDR1 is MDHEN and CDR2 is SYDVKM.

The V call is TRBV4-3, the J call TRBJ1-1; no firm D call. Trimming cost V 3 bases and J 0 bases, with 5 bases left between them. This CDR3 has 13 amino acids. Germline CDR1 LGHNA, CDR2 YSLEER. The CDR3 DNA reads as TGCGCCAGCAGCCATGGGATGAACACTGAAGCTTTCTTT. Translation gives CASSHGMNTEAFF.

The CDR3 protein is CASSRRTDSNTEAFF. The CDR3 DNA is TGTGCCAGCTCACGAAGGACGGATTCGAACACTGAAGCTTTCTTT. The chain joins TRBV18 to TRBJ1-1; D uncertain. In germline, CDR1 is KGHSH, CDR2 LQKENI. The CDR3 runs to 15 residues. V was shortened by 4 bases and J by 1 base, with 13 bases between the two germline ends.

This CDR3 is CASSPTGAVTDTQYF. In nucleotides, the CDR3 is TGTGCCAGCAGTCCGACAGGGGCGGTCACAGATACGCAGTATTTT. This chain links TRBV6-5 with TRBJ2-3; TRBD1 agrees at 8 bases. With 5 bases clipped from V and 2 bases from J, the junction kept 6 bases outside the gene matches. This CDR3 has 15 amino acids. Germline CDR1 is MNHEY and CDR2 is SVGAGI.

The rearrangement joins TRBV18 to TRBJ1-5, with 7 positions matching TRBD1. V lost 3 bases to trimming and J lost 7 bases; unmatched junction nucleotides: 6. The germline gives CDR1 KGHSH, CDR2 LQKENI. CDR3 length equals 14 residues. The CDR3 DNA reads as TGTGCCAGCTCACCCGACAGGGTTGGACAGCCCCAGCATTTT. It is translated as CASSPDRVGQPQHF.

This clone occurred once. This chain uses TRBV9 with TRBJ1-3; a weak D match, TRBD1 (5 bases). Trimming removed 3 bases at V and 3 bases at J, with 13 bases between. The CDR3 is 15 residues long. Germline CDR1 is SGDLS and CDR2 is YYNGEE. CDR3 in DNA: TGTGCCAGCAGCGCGCCGGGACCTCGTGGAAACACCATATATTTT. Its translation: CASSAPGPRGNTIYF.

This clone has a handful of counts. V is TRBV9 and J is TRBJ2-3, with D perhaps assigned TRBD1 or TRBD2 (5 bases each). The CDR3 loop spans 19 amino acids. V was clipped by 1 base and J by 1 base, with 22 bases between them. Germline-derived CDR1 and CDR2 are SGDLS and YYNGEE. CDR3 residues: CASSVRGAGGAGGTDTQYF. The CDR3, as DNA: TGTGCCAGCAGCGTAAGGGGCGCCGGTGGGGCGGGTGGCACAGATACGCAGTATTTT.

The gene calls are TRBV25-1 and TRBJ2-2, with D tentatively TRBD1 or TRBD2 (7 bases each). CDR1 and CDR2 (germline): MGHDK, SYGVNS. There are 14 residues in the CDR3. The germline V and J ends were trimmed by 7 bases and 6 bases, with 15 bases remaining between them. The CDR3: CASTQGGSAGELFF. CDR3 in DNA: TGTGCCAGCACTCAGGGGGGGTCTGCCGGGGAGCTGTTTTTT.

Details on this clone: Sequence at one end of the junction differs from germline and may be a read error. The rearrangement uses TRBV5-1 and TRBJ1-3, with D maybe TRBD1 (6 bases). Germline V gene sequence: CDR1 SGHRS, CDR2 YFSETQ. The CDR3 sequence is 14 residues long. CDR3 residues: CASSSLGAPGTATF. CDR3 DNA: TGCGCCAGCAGTAGCTTGGGGGCCCCCGGGACTGCAACTTTT.

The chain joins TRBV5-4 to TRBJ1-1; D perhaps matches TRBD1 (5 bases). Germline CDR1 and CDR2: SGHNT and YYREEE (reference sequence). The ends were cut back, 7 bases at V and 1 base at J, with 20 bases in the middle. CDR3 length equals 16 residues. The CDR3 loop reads CASGHRGRAPNTEAFF. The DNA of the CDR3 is TGTGCCAGCGGTCACCGGGGCCGGGCCCCGAACACTGAAGCTTTCTTT.